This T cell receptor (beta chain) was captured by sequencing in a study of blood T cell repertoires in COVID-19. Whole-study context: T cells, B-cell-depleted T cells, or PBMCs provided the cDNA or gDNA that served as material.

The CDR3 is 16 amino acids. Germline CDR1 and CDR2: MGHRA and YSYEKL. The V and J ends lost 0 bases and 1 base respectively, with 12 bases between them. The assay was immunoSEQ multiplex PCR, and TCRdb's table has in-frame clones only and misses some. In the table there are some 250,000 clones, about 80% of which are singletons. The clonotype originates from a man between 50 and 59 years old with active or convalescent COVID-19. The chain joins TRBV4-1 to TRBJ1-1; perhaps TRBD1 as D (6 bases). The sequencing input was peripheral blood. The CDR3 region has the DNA TGCGCCAGCAGCCAAGATCGGGCCAGGGGGAACACTGAAGCTTTCTTT. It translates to CASSQDRARGNTEAFF.